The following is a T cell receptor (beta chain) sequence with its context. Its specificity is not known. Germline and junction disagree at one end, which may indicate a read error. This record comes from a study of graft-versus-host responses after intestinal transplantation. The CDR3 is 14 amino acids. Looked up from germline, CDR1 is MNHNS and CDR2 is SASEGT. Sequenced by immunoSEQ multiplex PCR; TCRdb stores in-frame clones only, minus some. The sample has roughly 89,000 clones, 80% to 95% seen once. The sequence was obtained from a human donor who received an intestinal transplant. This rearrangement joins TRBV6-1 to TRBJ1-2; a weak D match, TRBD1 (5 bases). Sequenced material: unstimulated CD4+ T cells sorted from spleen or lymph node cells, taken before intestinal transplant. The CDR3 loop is CASSPWGGASPLAF. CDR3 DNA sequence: TGTGCCAGCAGCCCCTGGGGGGGAGCCTCCCCGTTGGCCTTC.